Each of the 29 T cell receptor beta chains below was sequenced from the same sample in a study of shared clonotypes between healthy human individuals. Naive CD8 populations comprised CD45RO-negative cells positively selected for CCR7, excluding terminally differentiated effector memory CD45RA+ cells. Using immunoSEQ multiplex PCR, the repertoire was profiled, and TCRdb retains in-frame clones only, with some absent. The sample lists roughly 810,000 clones, 95% to 97% occurring once. The specimen was naive CD8+ T cells sorted from blood. The source of these receptors is a man aged 25-40 years in good health.

This clone occurred once. The chain links TRBV7-9 to TRBJ2-7; D possibly uses TRBD1 or TRBD2 (5 bases each). The CDR3 has 13 amino acids. V was trimmed by 5 bases and J by 7 bases, leaving 15 bases between them. CDR1 SEHNR and CDR2 FQNEAQ come from the germline V gene (reference sequence). Written as DNA, the CDR3 is TGTGCCAGCAGCCTCGGGGCCGCGCGGGAGCAGTACTTC. This translates into CASSLGAAREQYF.

V and J are TRBV6-1 and TRBJ1-5, with TRBD1 matching 8 bases. Germline trimming cut 3 bases from V and 1 base from J; bases unmatched to any gene: 5. The CDR3 sequence is 16 residues long. Germline assignment: CDR1 MNHNS and CDR2 SASEGT. CDR3 sequence (DNA): TGTGCCAGCAGTGATATGGACAGGGAGAGCAATCAGCCCCAGCATTTT. Its protein product is CASSDMDRESNQPQHF.

The chain couples TRBV29-1 to TRBJ2-1; 8 nucleotides line up with TRBD2. Germline CDR1 reads SQVTM; CDR2 reads ANQGSEA. J was trimmed by 5 bases and V by 3 bases; bases with no gene match: 6. This CDR3 is 14 amino acids long. The CDR3 sequence is CSVEGVLADNEQFF. The CDR3 coding sequence is TGCAGCGTTGAGGGGGTACTAGCGGACAATGAGCAGTTCTTC.

Turning to this clone: The same CDR3 arises from other DNA sequences in this sample as well. The genes are TRBV27 and TRBJ2-1; 11 bases match TRBD2. Trimming removed 5 bases from V and 3 bases from J; junction bases left unmatched: 3. Looked up from germline, CDR1 is MNHEY and CDR2 is SMNVEV (reference sequence). The CDR3 consists of 15 residues. This chain's CDR3 is CASSEGTSGYNEQFF. Here the CDR3 DNA reads TGTGCCAGCAGTGAAGGGACTAGCGGCTACAATGAGCAGTTCTTC.

The chain employs TRBV27 and TRBJ2-7, with 7 bases matching TRBD1. The CDR3 length is 12 residues. Germline CDR1 is MNHEY and CDR2 is SMNVEV (reference sequence). The ends lost 6 bases at V and 12 bases at J; junction bases unmatched: 11. The CDR3: CASSRDSGRRYF. The CDR3 DNA reads TGTGCCAGCAGCCGGGACAGCGGTCGTAGGTACTTC.

The chain employs TRBV5-6 and TRBJ1-3; 7 bases align to TRBD1. In germline, CDR1 is SGHDT, CDR2 YYEEEE. The CDR3 runs 14 residues. The trim removed 0 bases at V and 7 bases at J, leaving 4 bases unmatched. Here the CDR3 reads CASSLGQGSNTIYF. DNA of the CDR3: TGTGCCAGCAGCTTGGGACAGGGTTCGAACACCATATATTTT.

With regard to this clone: The identical CDR3 is also encoded by other nucleotide sequences in the sample. The genes are TRBV2 and TRBJ2-7, with 7 positions matching TRBD2. Unmatched junction bases numbered 3, after V lost 8 bases and J lost 2 bases. The germline CDR1 and CDR2 sequences are SNHLY and FYNNEI. The CDR3 contains 12 residues. In DNA form, the CDR3 reads TGTGCCAGCCGGGGAGGGGCCTACGAGCAGTACTTC. This codes for CASRGGAYEQYF.

This clone has only one observation. The V gene is TRBV2, the J gene TRBJ2-7; no firm D call. This CDR3 contains 13 residues. Germline CDR1 SNHLY, CDR2 FYNNEI. Trimming cost V 3 bases and J 4 bases, with 10 bases left between them. CDR3 amino acids: CASSDLPIYEQYF. The CDR3 DNA reads TGTGCCAGCAGTGACCTGCCGATTTACGAGCAGTACTTC.

The chain joins TRBV27 to TRBJ2-3, with 12 bases lining up with TRBD2. Germline CDR1 and CDR2: MNHEY and SMNVEV (reference sequence). The CDR3 is 15 amino acids. Trimming took 7 bases from V and 3 from J; bases not matched to a gene: 5. The CDR3 reads CASIGLAGGTDTQYF. CDR3 coding DNA: TGTGCCAGCATAGGTCTAGCGGGAGGGACAGATACGCAGTATTTT.

CDR3 amino acids: CASSIPVGGYNEQFF. CDR3 bases: TGTGCCAGCAGTATCCCTGTGGGGGGGTACAATGAGCAGTTCTTC. V and J are TRBV6-1 and TRBJ2-1; 7 positions match TRBD2. The trim removed 5 bases at V and 4 bases at J, leaving 8 bases unmatched. This CDR3 has 15 amino acids. CDR1 is MNHNS, CDR2 SASEGT, per germline.

The chain joins TRBV29-1 to TRBJ2-2; TRBD1 aligns across 7 bases. V was pared by 7 bases and J by 3 bases, with 11 bases of the junction left unmatched. This CDR3 spans 15 amino acids. The germline CDR1 and CDR2 sequences are SQVTM and ANQGSEA. CDR3 residues: CSATADRSDTGELFF. Here the CDR3 DNA reads TGCAGCGCCACAGCGGACAGGTCGGACACCGGGGAGCTGTTTTTT.

The CDR3 protein is CASSVTSAGSYEQYF. DNA of the CDR3: TGTGCCAGCAGTGTAACTAGCGCCGGGTCCTACGAGCAGTACTTC. The chain links TRBV27 to TRBJ2-7; 7 bases line up with TRBD2. The V segment lost 5 bases and the J segment 1 base; nucleotides outside the gene matches: 8. CDR1 and CDR2 from the germline V gene are MNHEY and SMNVEV (reference sequence). The CDR3 sequence is 15 residues long.

The chain joins TRBV10-3 to TRBJ2-7, with TRBD2 as a possible D gene (7 bases). The CDR3 has 15 amino acids. The germline gives CDR1 ENHRY, CDR2 SYGVKD. With 0 bases removed from V and 2 bases from J, the gap between germline ends came to 11 bases. For the CDR3, the DNA is TGTGCCATCAGTGAGTCCCGGGGGGCCCCCTACGAGCAGTACTTC. Its translation is CAISESRGAPYEQYF.

This clone was found once. This chain joins TRBV6-5 and TRBJ2-1, with 9 bases matching TRBD1. V shed 0 bases and J 8 bases; nucleotides not matched to a gene: 8. The germline V gene has CDR1 MNHEY and CDR2 SVGAGI. The CDR3 runs 16 residues. The CDR3 reads CASSYSFPGQGYEQFF. In nucleotides, the CDR3 is TGTGCCAGCAGTTACTCTTTTCCGGGACAGGGCTATGAGCAGTTCTTC.

CDR3 sequence reads: CASSWTVQSRANVLTF. DNA of the CDR3: TGTGCCAGCAGCTGGACAGTACAAAGTCGGGCCAACGTCCTGACTTTC. The chain uses TRBV7-2 and TRBJ2-6; the D gene is possibly TRBD1 (6 bases). There are 16 residues in the CDR3. The V and J ends lost 4 bases and 5 bases respectively, with 15 bases between them. Germline V lookup: CDR1 SGHTA, CDR2 FQGNSA.

Note on this clone: Other DNA sequences in the sample encode the same CDR3. The chain joins TRBV29-1 to TRBJ2-1; TRBD2 might be the D (5 bases). The CDR3 runs to 15 residues. Between the trimmed V and J ends, which lost 1 base and 1 base, there was a span of 11 bases. Germline-derived CDR1 and CDR2 are SQVTM and ANQGSEA. The CDR3 DNA reads TGCAGCGTTGAAGGGTTGGCGGGTTCCTACAATGAGCAGTTCTTC. This sequence encodes CSVEGLAGSYNEQFF.

The genes are TRBV30 and TRBJ2-1; 7 nucleotides agree with TRBD1. V dropped 0 bases and J dropped 8; count of bases not matched to a gene: 7. This CDR3 is 14 amino acids long. The germline V gene encodes CDR1 GTSNPN and CDR2 SVGIG (reference sequence). Here the CDR3 reads CAWSVTTGLDEQFF. The CDR3 DNA reads TGTGCCTGGAGTGTAACGACAGGGTTGGATGAGCAGTTCTTC.

This chain uses TRBV15 with TRBJ2-1; 7 bases align to TRBD2. Germline CDR1 and CDR2: LNHNV and YYDKDF (reference sequence). The CDR3 sequence is 13 residues long. The J segment lost 13 bases and the V segment lost 3 bases, leaving 9 bases of the junction unmatched. The CDR3 here is CATSSRGTTDQFF. DNA for the CDR3: TGTGCCACCAGCAGCCGGGGGACTACAGATCAGTTCTTC.

The CDR3 loop is CASSPGTVEQYF. In DNA, the CDR3 is TGCGCCAGCAGCCCCGGGACAGTAGAGCAGTATTTT. The chain joins TRBV5-1 to TRBJ2-3; 7 bases map to TRBD1. Per germline, CDR1 SGHRS and CDR2 YFSETQ. CDR3 length: 12 residues. With 4 bases clipped from V and 11 bases from J, the junction kept 7 bases outside the gene matches.

The gene calls are TRBV18 and TRBJ2-1; the D is unclear. There are 15 residues in the CDR3. Germline lookup yields CDR1 KGHSH and CDR2 LQKENI. V was shortened by 2 bases and J by 0 bases, with 8 bases between the two germline ends. The CDR3 is CASSPEVSSYNEQFF. The CDR3 region has the DNA TGTGCCAGCTCACCAGAGGTCAGCTCCTACAATGAGCAGTTCTTC.

CDR3 DNA sequence: TGCGCCAGCAGCCAAGACCCCCACACAGATACGCAGTATTTT. It is translated as CASSQDPHTDTQYF. V gene TRBV4-1 combines with J gene TRBJ2-3; D unresolved. V lost 0 bases to trimming and J lost 2 bases, with 6 bases between them. The CDR3 has 14 residues. Germline CDR1 is MGHRA and CDR2 is YSYEKL.

The CDR3 DNA is TGTGCCAGCAAGGTAGAGAGCTACAATGAGCAGTTCTTC. Residues: CASKVESYNEQFF. V gene TRBV6-1 combines with J gene TRBJ2-1; D remains ambiguous. The CDR3 spans 13 residues. The V end was cut by 7 bases, the J end by 3 bases, with 10 bases between. Germline V gene lookup returns CDR1 MNHNS and CDR2 SASEGT.

This chain uses TRBV19 with TRBJ1-5, with 10 bases fitting TRBD1. The CDR3 runs 13 residues. J gave up 7 bases and V 10 bases, and 7 bases lay outside the gene matches. Looked up from germline, CDR1 is LNHDA and CDR2 is SQIVND (reference sequence). The CDR3 is CANVGQGIQPQHF. The CDR3 DNA reads TGTGCCAATGTGGGACAGGGGATCCAGCCCCAGCATTTT.

In this sample, this clone turned up once. This chain connects TRBV7-6 to TRBJ1-1; D is undetermined. Per the germline V gene, CDR1 is SGHVS and CDR2 is FNYEAQ. There are 13 residues in the CDR3. The V end lost 3 bases, the J end lost 5 bases, and 10 bases lay between the germline ends. For the CDR3, the DNA is TGTGCCAGCAGCTTCCCTGAAGAGACTGAAGCTTTCTTT. Encoded protein: CASSFPEETEAFF.

This clone was detected only once. The chain links TRBV18 to TRBJ2-7; D is perhaps TRBD1 (6 bases). The CDR3 loop spans 13 amino acids. Germline lookup yields CDR1 KGHSH and CDR2 LQKENI. Trimming removed 2 bases at V and 3 bases at J, with 8 bases between. CDR3 sequence: CASSPWDIYEQYF. DNA of the CDR3: TGTGCCAGCTCACCATGGGACATCTACGAGCAGTACTTC.

CDR3 in DNA: TGTGCCAGCTCCATGTGGGGGGCTCACGAGCAGTACTTC. Translated, it gives CASSMWGAHEQYF. This chain joins TRBV7-8 and TRBJ2-7, with D perhaps assigned TRBD1 or TRBD2 (6 bases each). V lost 8 bases and J 5 bases, leaving 16 bases between the germline ends. This CDR3 comprises 13 residues. From germline, CDR1 is SGHVS and CDR2 FQNEAQ.

The chain employs TRBV9 and TRBJ2-7, with TRBD1 matching over 8 bases. CDR3 length: 13 residues. V trimming: 3 bases; J trimming: 5 bases; junction bases outside the gene matches: 4. Germline V CDR1 and CDR2: SGDLS, YYNGEE. The CDR3 spells CASSGTGYDEQYF. CDR3 coding DNA: TGTGCCAGCAGCGGGACAGGGTACGACGAGCAGTACTTC.

The chain carries TRBV25-1 and TRBJ2-7; either TRBD1 or TRBD2 may supply D (6 bases each). With 2 bases removed from V and 0 bases from J, the gap between germline ends came to 17 bases. The CDR3 is made up of 17 amino acids. Germline V gene lookup returns CDR1 MGHDK and CDR2 SYGVNS. The CDR3 region has the DNA TGTGCCAGCAGTGAAAGGGGGGCGAGGGGGAGCTCCTACGAGCAGTACTTC. This encodes CASSERGARGSSYEQYF.

The CDR3 nucleotides read TGTGCCAGCAGTCCCCGACAGGGCCTTATCAATCAGCCCCAGCATTTT. As protein: CASSPRQGLINQPQHF. V gene TRBV27 combines with J gene TRBJ1-5; 7 bases match TRBD1. The CDR3 consists of 16 residues. Germline CDR1 MNHEY, CDR2 SMNVEV (reference sequence). V was clipped by 5 bases and J by 3 bases; unmatched bases: 10.